Each of the 6 T cell receptor beta chains below was sequenced from the same sample in a study of OX40 agonist ivuxolimab in advanced cancers. Profiled with immunoSEQ multiplex PCR; TCRdb holds only in-frame clones, not every one. The sample has around 21,000 clones, approximately 82% seen once. The material was CD4+ or CD8+ T cells sorted from blood, obtained in a trial of the OX40 agonist ivuxolimab. These receptors were taken from an adult with an advanced solid tumor such as melanoma, head and neck, liver or kidney cancer.

The genes are TRBV27 and TRBJ2-1; TRBD1 or TRBD2 may be the D gene (5 bases each). Looked up from germline, CDR1 is MNHEY and CDR2 is SMNVEV (reference sequence). The CDR3 is made up of 12 amino acids. V was trimmed by 2 bases and J by 7 bases, leaving 6 bases between them. The CDR3 nucleotides read TGTGCCAGCAGTTTAGGGGGAAATGAGCAGTTCTTC. Protein product: CASSLGGNEQFF.

The chain recombines TRBV7-2 with TRBJ2-7; 9 nucleotides agree with TRBD2. The trim removed 4 bases at V and 1 base at J, leaving 8 bases unmatched. Germline values: CDR1 SGHTA, CDR2 FQGNSA. This CDR3 region has 16 residues. The CDR3 region is CASSSIAGAVSYEQYF. In nucleotides, the CDR3 is TGTGCCAGCAGCTCAATAGCGGGAGCCGTATCCTACGAGCAGTACTTC.

This chain joins TRBV18 and TRBJ2-4; D is unresolved. Germline CDR1 KGHSH, CDR2 LQKENI. The V end was cut by 0 bases, the J end by 0 bases, with 12 bases between. The CDR3 totals 17 residues. CDR3 DNA: TGTGCCAGCTCACCACCCAGTCGCGTTATAGCCAAAAACATTCAGTACTTC. It yields the protein CASSPPSRVIAKNIQYF.

The V and J genes are TRBV27 and TRBJ2-5; TRBD1 is a possible D gene (5 bases). This CDR3 comprises 14 residues. The V gene's germline CDR1 is MNHEY and CDR2 SMNVEV (reference sequence). V shed 3 bases and J shed 2 bases, with 10 bases lying between them. The CDR3 loop is CASSLGHEQETQYF. The DNA for the CDR3 is TGTGCCAGCAGTTTGGGGCACGAGCAAGAGACCCAGTACTTC.

CDR3 nucleotides: TGTGCCAGCAGTGCTCCAGCTCACACGACTCTTTACAATGAGCAGTTCTTC. Residues: CASSAPAHTTLYNEQFF. This chain links TRBV6-1 with TRBJ2-1; unclear D gene. The ends were cut back, 4 bases at V and 4 bases at J, with 20 bases in the middle. The CDR3 runs 17 residues. Germline V gene sequence: CDR1 MNHNS, CDR2 SASEGT.

The chain links TRBV7-9 to TRBJ2-3, with D perhaps TRBD2 (5 bases). This CDR3 comprises 14 residues. Germline assignment: CDR1 SEHNR and CDR2 FQNEAQ (reference sequence). V gave up 4 bases and J gave up 2 bases, with 10 bases separating them. CDR3 nucleotide sequence: TGTGCCAGCAGCTCCCTGCGGGTCACAGATACGCAGTATTTT. This sequence encodes CASSSLRVTDTQYF.